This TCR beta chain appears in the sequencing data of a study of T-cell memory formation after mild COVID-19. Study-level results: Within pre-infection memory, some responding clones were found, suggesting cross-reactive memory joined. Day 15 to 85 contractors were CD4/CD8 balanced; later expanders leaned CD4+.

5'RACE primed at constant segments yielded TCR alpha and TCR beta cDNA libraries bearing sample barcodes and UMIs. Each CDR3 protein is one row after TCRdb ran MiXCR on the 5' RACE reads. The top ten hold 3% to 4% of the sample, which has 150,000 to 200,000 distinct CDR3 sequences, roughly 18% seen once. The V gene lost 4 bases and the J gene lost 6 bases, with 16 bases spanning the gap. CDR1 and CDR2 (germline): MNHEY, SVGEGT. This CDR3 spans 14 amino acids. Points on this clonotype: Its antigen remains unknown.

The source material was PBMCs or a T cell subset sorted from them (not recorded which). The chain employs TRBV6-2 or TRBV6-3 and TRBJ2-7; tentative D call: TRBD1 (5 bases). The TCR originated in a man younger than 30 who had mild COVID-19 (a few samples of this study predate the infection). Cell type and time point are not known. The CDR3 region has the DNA TGTGCCAGCAGTTCGGACAATTTGGGTCTCGAGCAGTACTTC. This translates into CASSSDNLGLEQYF.